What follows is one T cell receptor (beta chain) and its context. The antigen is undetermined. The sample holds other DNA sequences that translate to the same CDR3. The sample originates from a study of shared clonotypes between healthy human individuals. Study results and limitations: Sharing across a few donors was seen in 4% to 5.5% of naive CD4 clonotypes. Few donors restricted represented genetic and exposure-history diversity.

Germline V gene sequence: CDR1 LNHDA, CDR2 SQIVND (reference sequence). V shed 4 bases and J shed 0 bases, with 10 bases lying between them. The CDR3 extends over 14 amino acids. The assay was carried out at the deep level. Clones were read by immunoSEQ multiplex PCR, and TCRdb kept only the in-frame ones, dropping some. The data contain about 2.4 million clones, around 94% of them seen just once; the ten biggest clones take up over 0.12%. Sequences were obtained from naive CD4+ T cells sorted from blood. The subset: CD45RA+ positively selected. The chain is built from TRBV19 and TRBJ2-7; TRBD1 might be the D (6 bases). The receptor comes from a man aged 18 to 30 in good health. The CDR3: CASSRGLSSYEQYF. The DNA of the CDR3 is TGTGCCAGTAGTAGGGGGCTTAGCTCCTACGAGCAGTACTTC.